One and the same sample provided the 28 T cell receptor beta chains below, sequenced in a study of T cell repertoires in ileal Crohn's disease. As to time point: proximal margin of the surgical specimen (macroscopically non-inflamed). The protocol was immunoSEQ multiplex PCR, while the TCRdb copy is restricted to in-frame clones and leaves out a portion. The table shows thousands of clones, with about two thirds occurring only once. The specimen sequenced was ileal tissue. The receptors were sampled from an adult with Crohn's disease.

The V call is TRBV28, the J call TRBJ1-2, with D perhaps matching TRBD1 (5 bases). This CDR3 spans 15 amino acids. The ends were cut back, 5 bases at V and 6 bases at J, with 19 bases in the middle. Per germline, CDR1 MDHEN and CDR2 SYDVKM. CDR3 loop: CASSPFPGTGDGYTF. For the CDR3, the DNA is TGTGCCAGCAGTCCCTTCCCGGGGACGGGTGATGGCTACACCTTC.

The chain links TRBV18 to TRBJ1-1; tentatively, D is TRBD1 (5 bases). The CDR3 totals 12 residues. CDR1 is KGHSH and CDR2 is LQKENI in the germline V gene. V was pared by 6 bases and J by 8 bases, with 13 bases between. The CDR3 region has the DNA TGTGCCAGCTCTCCTATCCGGGGCGAAGCTTTCTTT. Protein sequence: CASSPIRGEAFF.

This sequence joins TRBV10-3 and TRBJ2-2; 10 bases line up with TRBD1. Per germline, CDR1 ENHRY and CDR2 SYGVKD. Trimming cost V 0 bases and J 2 bases; bases outside gene matches: 6. The CDR3 is 18 residues long. As DNA, the CDR3 is TGTGCCATCAGTGAGTCGTGGACAGGGGGAGCAAACACCGGGGAGCTGTTTTTT. Residues: CAISESWTGGANTGELFF.

V and J are TRBV18 and TRBJ1-5; D not resolved. The CDR3 has 13 residues. V dropped 4 bases and J dropped 4 bases, with 8 bases sitting between them. Looked up from germline, CDR1 is KGHSH and CDR2 is LQKENI. The CDR3 sequence: CASSQAENQPQHF. The CDR3 DNA reads TGTGCCAGCTCACAGGCGGAGAATCAGCCCCAGCATTTT.

The chain combines TRBV11-1 with TRBJ2-7, with D perhaps matching TRBD1 or TRBD2 (5 bases each). Germline V gives CDR1 SGHAT, CDR2 FQDESV (reference sequence). The CDR3 has 14 amino acids. Trimming left V 0 bases short and J 2 bases short, with 8 bases between. As DNA, the CDR3 is TGTGCCAGCAGCTTAGCGAGGGGTACCTACGAGCAGTACTTC. It translates to CASSLARGTYEQYF.

The chain is built from TRBV7-8 and TRBJ2-1; perhaps TRBD1 as D (7 bases). Germline values: CDR1 SGHVS, CDR2 FQNEAQ. V lost 3 bases to trimming and J lost 0 bases, with 12 bases between them. The CDR3 has 16 residues. CDR3 coding DNA: TGTGCCAGCAGCTTCCCGGGGGACAGCTCCTACAATGAGCAGTTCTTC. This gives the protein CASSFPGDSSYNEQFF. Using reference TRBV7-8 and TRBJ2-1 for the parts outside the CDR3, the full variable domain is GAGVSQSPRYKVAKRGQDVALRCDPISGHVSLFWYQQALGQGPEFLTYFQNEAQLDKSGLPSDRFFAERPEGSVSTLKIQRTQQEDSAVYLCASSFPGDSSYNEQFFGPGTRLTVL.

V and J are TRBV27 and TRBJ1-1; D not resolved. This CDR3 has 14 amino acids. Germline V gives CDR1 MNHEY, CDR2 SMNVEV (reference sequence). With 6 bases removed from V and 2 bases from J, the gap between germline ends came to 13 bases. The CDR3 region is CASRSTSRNTEAFF. CDR3 sequence (DNA): TGTGCCAGCAGATCGACGTCCCGAAACACTGAAGCTTTCTTT.

The CDR3 DNA reads TGTGCCAGCAGTCCGACCCCGGGACAGGGTCGGCATGAGCAGTTCTTC. Translating it yields CASSPTPGQGRHEQFF. This chain uses TRBV28 with TRBJ2-1, with 9 bases that match TRBD1. The CDR3 runs 16 residues. Per the germline V gene, CDR1 is MDHEN and CDR2 is SYDVKM. The V segment lost 5 bases and the J segment 8 bases; nucleotides outside the gene matches: 13. The complete variable domain, with remaining parts taken from reference TRBV28 and TRBJ2-1, reads DVKVTQSSRYLVKRTGEKVFLECVQDMDHENMFWYRQDPGLGLRLIYFSYDVKMKEKGDIPEGYSVSREKKERFSLILESASTNQTSMYLCASSPTPGQGRHEQFFGPGTRLTVL.

The chain has TRBV19 and TRBJ1-5; no firm D call. This CDR3 comprises 16 residues. Germline V gene data show CDR1 as LNHDA and CDR2 as SQIVND (reference sequence). The ends were cut back, 4 bases at V and 4 bases at J, with 17 bases in the middle. CDR3 DNA sequence: TGTGCCAGTAGTACGTGGAGAGAGGGCCCTAATCAGCCCCAGCATTTT. Amino acids: CASSTWREGPNQPQHF.

This clone is medium-sized by share. V and J are TRBV28 and TRBJ1-1; TRBD1 agrees at 7 bases. After removal of 5 bases from V and 1 base from J, the junction contained 10 bases not matched to a gene. This CDR3 is built from 16 residues. The germline CDR1 and CDR2 sequences are MDHEN and SYDVKM. The CDR3 spells CASSPRQGIGNTEAFF. The CDR3 coding sequence is TGTGCCAGCAGTCCCAGACAGGGTATAGGGAACACTGAAGCTTTCTTT.

This clone was detected a few times. The rearrangement uses TRBV9 and TRBJ1-6, with 7 bases aligning to TRBD1. The CDR3 loop spans 15 amino acids. With 2 bases clipped from V and 14 bases from J, the junction kept 13 bases outside the gene matches. Germline CDR1 and CDR2: SGDLS and YYNGEE. In DNA form, the CDR3 reads TGTGCCAGCAGCGTCGGGTCGACAGGGACCTTCTCCCTCCACTTT. Amino acids: CASSVGSTGTFSLHF.

V is TRBV2 and J is TRBJ2-1, with D perhaps TRBD1 (6 bases). Trimming took 1 base from V and 2 from J, leaving 9 bases between them. The germline CDR1 and CDR2 sequences are SNHLY and FYNNEI. The CDR3 has 15 amino acids. The CDR3 nucleotides read TGTGCCAGCAGTGAAGACAGGGCTACCTACAATGAGCAGTTCTTC. This encodes CASSEDRATYNEQFF.

The rearrangement joins TRBV5-1 to TRBJ2-7, with TRBD1 identical over 9 bases. Trimming at V came to 4 bases and at J to 6 bases, leaving 8 bases not matched to a gene. The CDR3 sequence is 14 residues long. In germline, CDR1 is SGHRS, CDR2 YFSETQ. The CDR3 coding sequence is TGCGCCAGCAGCCCCGGGACAGGGAATGGCGAGCAGTACTTC. This gives the protein CASSPGTGNGEQYF.

V is TRBV7-3 and J is TRBJ2-3; no reliable D call. The ends were cut back, 1 base at V and 0 bases at J, with 5 bases in the middle. Germline V gene lookup returns CDR1 SGHTA and CDR2 FQGTGA. The CDR3 has 14 amino acids. CDR3 bases: TGTGCCAGCAGCTTAAGCGGCAGCACAGATACGCAGTATTTT. It is translated as CASSLSGSTDTQYF.

The V call is TRBV9, the J call TRBJ1-3, with a weak D call TRBD1 (6 bases). The CDR3 covers 16 residues. The germline gives CDR1 SGDLS, CDR2 YYNGEE. V lost 1 base, J lost 4 bases, and 15 bases lay in between. The CDR3 sequence: CASSVNTGSEGNTIYF. CDR3 nucleotide sequence: TGTGCCAGCAGCGTAAATACAGGGTCAGAAGGAAACACCATATATTTT.

The chain is built from TRBV5-5 and TRBJ2-1; 11 bases line up with TRBD2. Germline V lookup: CDR1 SGHKS, CDR2 YYEKEE (reference sequence). V was clipped by 3 bases and J by 4 bases; unmatched bases: 3. The CDR3 extends over 15 amino acids. The CDR3 region has the DNA TGTGCCAGCAGCTCCCTAGCGGGGGGTTACAATGAGCAGTTCTTC. Protein: CASSSLAGGYNEQFF.

The CDR3 bases are TGTGCCTGGAGTGTTCAGGGGGAGGGAAAACTGTTTTTT. It specifies CAWSVQGEGKLFF. This chain joins TRBV30 and TRBJ1-4; 7 positions agree with TRBD1. V lost 0 bases and J lost 10; bases outside the gene matches: 5. The CDR3 is 13 residues long. CDR1 GTSNPN and CDR2 SVGIG come from the germline V gene (reference sequence).

The chain joins TRBV28 to TRBJ2-7; a possible D gene is TRBD2 (5 bases). V lost 3 bases and J 7 bases, leaving 19 bases between the germline ends. CDR3 length: 15 amino acids. Germline V lookup: CDR1 MDHEN, CDR2 SYDVKM. DNA for the CDR3: TGTGCCAGCAGTTTCGGGCGGGTTCCGACGGAGGAGCAGTACTTC. Its translation is CASSFGRVPTEEQYF.

The chain is built from TRBV6-6 and TRBJ1-1; D not resolved. The CDR3 extends over 12 amino acids. Germline CDR1 MNHNY, CDR2 SVGAGI (reference sequence). V was pared by 3 bases and J by 1 base, with 3 bases between. CDR3 amino acids: CASSYQNTEAFF. In DNA form, the CDR3 reads TGTGCCAGCAGTTATCAGAACACTGAAGCTTTCTTT.

V gene TRBV10-2 combines with J gene TRBJ2-2; tentatively, D is TRBD1 or TRBD2 (5 bases each). Trimming left V 6 bases short and J 3 bases short, with 17 bases between. CDR3 length: 16 residues. Germline CDR1 and CDR2: WSHSY and SAAADI. The CDR3 bases are TGCGCCAGCAGCGCTCACAGGCCCGGGGACACCGGGGAGCTGTTTTTT. The encoded protein is CASSAHRPGDTGELFF.

The CDR3 sequence: CASSFRLAVNTGELFF. In DNA form, the CDR3 reads TGCGCCAGCAGCTTCAGATTAGCGGTGAACACCGGGGAGCTGTTTTTT. The rearrangement uses TRBV5-1 and TRBJ2-2, with D possibly matching TRBD2 (6 bases). The V gene lost 2 bases and the J gene lost 1 base, with 12 bases spanning the gap. The CDR3 is 16 residues long. Germline-derived CDR1 and CDR2 are SGHRS and YFSETQ.

The CDR3 sequence: CASRTRDTQYF. DNA of the CDR3: TGTGCCAGCAGAACGCGGGATACGCAGTATTTT. The V gene is TRBV6-1, the J gene TRBJ2-3; the D is unclear. The CDR3 has 11 amino acids. V was pared by 6 bases and J by 6 bases, with 7 bases between. In germline, CDR1 is MNHNS, CDR2 SASEGT.

The count of this clone is one. The chain combines TRBV10-3 with TRBJ1-6; 9 bases map to TRBD1. From germline, CDR1 is ENHRY and CDR2 SYGVKD. The CDR3 has 12 amino acids. Trimming took 6 bases from V and 14 from J; bases not matched to a gene: 5. The CDR3 reads CAISRDREALHF. CDR3 DNA sequence: TGTGCCATCAGCCGGGACAGGGAGGCCCTCCACTTT.

Only a few counts were recorded for this clone. The CDR3 spells CASSQDSEVLNEKLFF. DNA for the CDR3: TGTGCCAGCAGCCAAGATTCTGAGGTTCTAAATGAAAAACTGTTTTTT. The chain carries TRBV4-2 and TRBJ1-4; D gene ambiguous. V lost 0 bases and J lost 5, with 13 bases in between. This CDR3 spans 16 amino acids. Looked up from germline, CDR1 is LGHNA and CDR2 is YNFKEQ.

The chain is built from TRBV11-3 and TRBJ2-1, with 7 bases fitting TRBD2. J lost 8 bases, V lost 5 bases, and 3 bases had no gene match. The germline CDR1 and CDR2 sequences are SGHNT and YENEEA. There are 12 residues in the CDR3. CDR3 protein: CASSGGGDEQFF. Here the CDR3 DNA reads TGTGCCAGCAGCGGGGGAGGGGATGAGCAGTTCTTC.

V is TRBV9 and J is TRBJ2-6; a weak D match, TRBD2 (5 bases). The CDR3 runs to 18 residues. Looked up from germline, CDR1 is SGDLS and CDR2 is YYNGEE. Trimming stripped 3 bases from V and 4 bases from J, with 20 bases between. The CDR3 here is CASSASGYPSGGANVLTF. In nucleotides, the CDR3 is TGTGCCAGCAGCGCTTCAGGATACCCCTCGGGAGGGGCCAACGTCCTGACTTTC.

The chain combines TRBV30 with TRBJ1-3; D uncertain. With 0 bases removed from V and 1 base from J, the gap between germline ends came to 10 bases. Germline lookup yields CDR1 GTSNPN and CDR2 SVGIG (reference sequence). The CDR3 extends over 15 amino acids. The DNA for the CDR3 is TGTGCCTGGAGTGTAGGAGGGCGGTCTGGAAACACCATATATTTT. Protein product: CAWSVGGRSGNTIYF.

The V and J genes are TRBV2 and TRBJ2-1; 7 bases align to TRBD2. CDR1 and CDR2 from the germline V gene are SNHLY and FYNNEI. The CDR3 sequence is 13 residues long. J lost 4 bases, V lost 8 bases, and 5 bases had no gene match. The CDR3 DNA is TGTGCCAGCGGGGGGGTCTCTTACAATGAGCAGTTCTTC. Translation: CASGGVSYNEQFF. Complete variable domain (other parts from reference TRBV2 and TRBJ2-1): EPEVTQTPSHQVTQMGQEVILRCVPISNHLYFYWYRQILGQKVEFLVSFYNNEISEKSEIFDDQFSVERPDGSNFTLKIRSTKLEDSAMYFCASGGVSYNEQFFGPGTRLTVL.